This T cell receptor (beta chain) was sequenced for a study of tumor and adjacent non-tumor tissue in lung cancer. The overall study: Aged about 30 to 76 years, patients included 9 to 11 men and about 5 women with stage I to III disease. Each sample yielded approximately 4.2 million productive TCRbeta reads on average. Study-wide points: Tumor tissue had significantly higher TCR diversity than normal lung. Patients with more diverse tumor TCRs had worse survival.

A modified ARM-PCR protocol with three rounds of nested PCR amplified TCRbeta. TCRdb itself ran the multiplex PCR reads through MiXCR, one entry per CDR3 protein. This sample has 80,000 to 130,000 distinct CDR3 sequences, with more than 55% found just once. As for this clonotype: Its antigen is unknown.

The template was RNA from unsorted bulk tissue. Distant lung tissue was collected more than 3 cm away from the tumor edge. The CDR3 has 14 amino acids. The TCR originated in a man younger than 40 with non-small cell lung cancer. Sequencing input: distant non-tumor lung tissue. This chain links TRBV21-1 with TRBJ1-5. TRBV21-1 is deemed a pseudogene. The CDR3 DNA follows: TGTGCCAGCAGACGGCGTCTAAGCAATCAGCCCCAGAATTTT. Amino acids: CASRRRLSNQPQNF.